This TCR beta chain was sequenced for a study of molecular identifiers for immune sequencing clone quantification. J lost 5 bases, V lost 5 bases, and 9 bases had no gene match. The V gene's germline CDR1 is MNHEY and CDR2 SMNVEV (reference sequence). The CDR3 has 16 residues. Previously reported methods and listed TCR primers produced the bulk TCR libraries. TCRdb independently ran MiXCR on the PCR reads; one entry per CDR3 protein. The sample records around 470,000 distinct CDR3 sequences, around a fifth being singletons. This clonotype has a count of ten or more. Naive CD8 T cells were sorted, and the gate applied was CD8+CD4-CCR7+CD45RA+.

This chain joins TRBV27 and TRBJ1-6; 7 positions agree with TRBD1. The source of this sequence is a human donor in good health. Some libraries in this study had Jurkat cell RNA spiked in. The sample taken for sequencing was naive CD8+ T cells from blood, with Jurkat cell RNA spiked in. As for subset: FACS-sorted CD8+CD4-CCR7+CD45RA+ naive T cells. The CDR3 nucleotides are TGTGCCAGCAGTCCTATGCCGGGACAGCATAATTCACCCCTCCACTTT. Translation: CASSPMPGQHNSPLHF.